What follows is one T cell receptor beta chain and its context. There are a few counts of this clone. Its antigen is unknown. No base-level quality is on record; no much larger clone is a single base apart. The sample belongs to a study of blood T cell repertoires in COVID-19 (dated by TCRdb to the early 2020s). Background for the entire study: Collaborator samples came from the United States, Italy and Spain and covered acute and convalescent phases of COVID-19. The material from the prospective study consisted of cDNA or gDNA derived from T cells, B-cell-depleted T cells, or PBMCs. Subjects who had been exposed to COVID-19, were actively infected with it, or had recovered from it provided the deeply sampled blood TCRbeta repertoires that made up the dataset. The repertoires were released in a freely available public database meant as a resource for research on the immune response to SARS-CoV-2. The samples were drawn from two sources: the first 160 participants of the ongoing ImmuneRACE study, and 1,254 subjects contributed by 6 global collaborators. Nearly every sample came with metadata listing a de-identified subject ID, COVID-19 status, age in years and sex. Where available, HLA class I and class II types were obtained from metadata supplied by the sample provider rather than from assay-based typing. Study-wide findings and limitations: The quantity of clinical and demographic metadata differed by source and by participant and was supplied without curation.

Participants in the prospective study were aged roughly 18 to 89 years, lived in under 30 United States geographic areas, and enrolled through a virtual design. Cohort assignment in the prospective study relied on participant-reported clinical history from a screening survey and a study questionnaire. Recovered participants in ImmuneRACE Cohort 3 were defined by two consecutive negative NP/OP PCR tests, clearance by a healthcare professional, or resolution of symptoms. Mobile phlebotomists in the prospective study collected whole blood, serum and a nasopharyngeal or oropharyngeal swab from every participant. Prospective study participants could optionally give additional blood draws and questionnaires over a roughly 2-month period. Prospective study blood samples were shipped either frozen or at room temperature before DNA extraction. V is clipped by 6 bases and J by 3 bases, and the sequence between their germline boundaries is 11 bases long. The CDR3 holds 13 amino acids from the cysteine to the phenylalanine. Here the CDR3 DNA is all that survives: 39 bases in frame from base 1. The CDR1 and CDR2 encoded by the germline V gene are SNHLY and FYNNEI.

TCRbeta CDR3 regions were amplified from genomic DNA using the immunoSEQ Assay, a bias-controlled multiplex PCR. For the original study's pipeline: Within the assay, amplification of reference gene primers was used to estimate how many nucleated cells each sample contained. To quantify the absolute abundance of each unique TCRbeta CDR3 rearrangement, sequence reads were collapsed and filtered. For each sample, productive Simpson clonality was calculated as the square root of Simpson's diversity index over productive rearrangements. Not all clones reach the TCRdb copy of this immuneACCESS table, which keeps in-frame sequences only. Checked studies attribute under half of the gap to unresolved V genes and leave the rest unexplained. The V and J calls and the clone size are those of that table, but D and trimming were determined from the DNA. In all, the sample holds approximately 350,000 clones, and about 88% of those were seen once. 3% of the sample rests with the top ten.

Sequencing was carried out using PBMCs or T cells enriched from blood (not recorded which). The TCR originated in a woman in her twenties or thirties who had recovered from COVID-19. The sequence joins TRBV2 to TRBJ1-1, with no confident D gene call. The bases read TGTGCCAGCAGCCCTCGGAGGGACACTGAAGCTTTCTTT. This encodes CASSPRRDTEAFF.